This T cell receptor beta chain is drawn from a study of OX40 agonist ivuxolimab in advanced cancers. Study background: The group had a mean age of about 64 years, ranged from about 20 to 85, and was approximately 81% male. Whole-study results and caveats: At 0.1 to 3.0 mg/kg, CD4+ and CD8+ blood T cells expanded clonally by week 6.

Assay: immunoSEQ multiplex PCR; the TCRdb copy retains only in-frame clones and omits some. The sample includes some 80,000 clones, about 90% seen only once; the top ten take 2.8%. Blood specimens came from baseline, cycle 4 day 1, and cycle 7 day 1. As to this clone: Its antigen is as yet unknown.

Germline values: CDR1 MNHNY, CDR2 SVGAGI (reference sequence). The CDR3 length is 15 residues. Trimming took 4 bases from V and 0 from J, leaving 9 bases between them. Specimen: CD4+ or CD8+ T cells sorted from blood, collected in a trial of the OX40 agonist ivuxolimab. This chain links TRBV6-6 with TRBJ1-4, with D possibly being TRBD1 (5 bases). This sequence was found in an adult with an advanced solid tumor such as melanoma, head and neck, liver or kidney cancer. The CDR3 DNA reads TGTGCCAGCAGTTCCGGGGGAGCAACTAATGAAAAACTGTTTTTT. It translates to CASSSGGATNEKLFF.